These 25 T cell receptor beta chains were sequenced from one sample in a study of blood T cell repertoires in COVID-19. This table comes from immunoSEQ multiplex PCR, and its TCRdb copy is limited to in-frame clones, with some not included. The sample has roughly 70,000 clones; 70% to 80% are singletons. Sequencing was carried out using peripheral blood. These receptors came from a man aged 65 to 79 with COVID-19, enrolled during active disease.

The J gene is TRBJ1-2, the V gene TRBV30, with D perhaps TRBD1 (6 bases). The CDR3 is made up of 15 amino acids. V gave up 4 bases and J gave up 7 bases, with 22 bases separating them. The germline gives CDR1 GTSNPN, CDR2 SVGIG (reference sequence). The CDR3 nucleotides read TGTGCCTGGACCTCACAAGGGACACCTAGGGGTGGCTACACCTTC. Protein sequence: CAWTSQGTPRGGYTF.

The gene calls are TRBV11-3 and TRBJ2-1; D perhaps matches TRBD2 (5 bases). This CDR3 contains 14 residues. From germline, CDR1 is SGHNT and CDR2 YENEEA. The V end lost 5 bases, the J end lost 9 bases, and 17 bases lay between the germline ends. DNA for the CDR3: TGTGCCAGCAGCAAAGGATCTAGCTCAAGTGAGCAGTTCTTC. Amino acid sequence: CASSKGSSSSEQFF.

The chain uses TRBV3-1 (or the pseudogene TRBV3-2) and TRBJ1-1; D uncertain. V lost 0 bases to trimming and J lost 1 base, with 6 bases between them. This CDR3 is 14 amino acids long. The germline V gene encodes CDR1 LGHDT and CDR2 YNNKEL (reference sequence). CDR3 nucleotides: TGTGCCAGCAGCCAAGACAACGGGAACACTGAAGCTTTCTTT. Its translation is CASSQDNGNTEAFF.

The CDR3 loop is CASSALSGIGLNEQFF. The CDR3 DNA follows: TGTGCCAGCAGCGCACTAAGCGGGATCGGGCTTAATGAGCAGTTCTTC. This sequence joins TRBV9 and TRBJ2-1; 7 bases agree with TRBD2. From germline, CDR1 is SGDLS and CDR2 YYNGEE. CDR3 length equals 16 residues. J gave up 7 bases and V 3 bases, and 13 bases lay outside the gene matches.

This clone has just one count. This chain links TRBV3-1 (or the pseudogene TRBV3-2) with TRBJ1-4; 10 nucleotides line up with TRBD1. V was pared by 4 bases and J by 14 bases, with 13 bases of the junction left unmatched. CDR3 length equals 15 residues. Germline V gives CDR1 LGHDT, CDR2 YNNKEL (reference sequence). The CDR3 sequence: CASSLGTGVMNWLFF. Here the CDR3 DNA reads TGTGCCAGCAGCCTCGGGACAGGGGTAATGAATTGGCTGTTTTTT.

The table lists this clone with a count of one. V usage is TRBV27 and J usage is TRBJ2-7, with 7 bases matching TRBD1. Looked up from germline, CDR1 is MNHEY and CDR2 is SMNVEV (reference sequence). V lost 7 bases and J lost 7; bases outside the gene matches: 7. The CDR3 is 12 residues long. DNA for the CDR3: TGTGCCAGCAATTCAGGGGGTGGTGAGCAGTACTTC. This encodes CASNSGGGEQYF.

This clone appeared a few times. The chain joins TRBV19 to TRBJ2-1; TRBD2 might be the D (5 bases). The CDR3 has 13 amino acids. V was clipped by 3 bases and J by 5 bases, with 8 bases between them. Germline CDR1 LNHDA, CDR2 SQIVND (reference sequence). The CDR3 reads CASSIGGDNEQFF. CDR3 nucleotide sequence: TGTGCCAGTAGTATCGGAGGAGACAATGAGCAGTTCTTC.

The chain links TRBV25-1 to TRBJ2-5; 7 bases line up with TRBD1. V shed 2 bases and J 5 bases; nucleotides not matched to a gene: 8. Germline CDR1 reads MGHDK; CDR2 reads SYGVNS. The CDR3 consists of 15 residues. The CDR3 region is CASSEDWTGRETQYF. The CDR3 DNA reads TGTGCCAGCAGTGAAGACTGGACAGGTCGGGAGACCCAGTACTTC.

This sequence joins TRBV6-2 or TRBV6-3 and TRBJ1-2; 9 positions agree with TRBD1. The V gene end was trimmed by 0 bases and the J gene end by 8 bases; junction bases not matched to a gene: 4. This CDR3 region has 14 residues. Germline V lookup: CDR1 MNHEY, CDR2 SVGEGT. The CDR3 is CASSYSGQGGGYTF. CDR3 nucleotide sequence: TGTGCCAGCAGTTACTCGGGACAGGGAGGCGGCTACACCTTC.

The chain is built from TRBV28 and TRBJ1-5; D is perhaps TRBD1 (5 bases). V was shortened by 5 bases and J by 0 bases, with 5 bases between the two germline ends. CDR3 length: 13 residues. Per the germline V gene, CDR1 is MDHEN and CDR2 is SYDVKM. Written as DNA, the CDR3 is TGTGCCAGCAGTACAGGTAGCAATCAGCCCCAGCATTTT. Protein product: CASSTGSNQPQHF.

This clone was detected once. The chain joins TRBV5-4 to TRBJ2-1; 9 nucleotides align to TRBD2. Germline V gene lookup returns CDR1 SGHNT and CDR2 YYREEE (reference sequence). This CDR3 has 15 residues. With 0 bases clipped from V and 3 bases from J, the junction kept 1 base outside the gene matches. CDR3 region: CASSLGGRVYNEQFF. The CDR3 DNA follows: TGTGCCAGCAGCTTGGGCGGGAGGGTCTACAATGAGCAGTTCTTC.

This chain connects TRBV18 to TRBJ1-4; D is uncertain. CDR1 and CDR2 (germline): KGHSH, LQKENI. The CDR3 is 16 amino acids. V lost 5 bases and J lost 4, with 17 bases in between. CDR3 sequence reads: CASSSGLAGGNEKLFF. The CDR3 nucleotides are TGTGCCAGCTCATCCGGACTAGCGGGAGGTAATGAAAAACTGTTTTTT.

The chain recombines TRBV5-4 with TRBJ1-2; D is ambiguous. This CDR3 has 12 amino acids. In germline, CDR1 is SGHNT, CDR2 YYREEE (reference sequence). Trimming took 0 bases from V and 6 from J, leaving 6 bases between them. DNA of the CDR3: TGTGCCAGCAGCTTGGTCGGTCATGGCTACACCTTC. Its translation is CASSLVGHGYTF.

V and J are TRBV10-1 and TRBJ1-2, with D possibly TRBD1 on 6 matching bases. Germline V CDR1 and CDR2: WNHNN, SYGVQD (reference sequence). The CDR3 runs 15 residues. V lost 10 bases and J lost 0, with 18 bases in between. Written as DNA, the CDR3 is TGCGCCACTCTTGGGCGGGGGGCTACTAACTATGGCTACACCTTC. Protein: CATLGRGATNYGYTF.

J is TRBJ1-6 and V is TRBV23-1; 10 bases agree with TRBD1. TRBV23-1 is known as an ORF, though its function is uncertain. V was pared by 4 bases and J by 4 bases, with 10 bases of the junction left unmatched. This CDR3 has 18 residues. CDR3 nucleotides: TGCGCCAGCAGTCCGGGACAGGGGCTAGGATTTTATAATTCACCCCTCCACTTT. It specifies CASSPGQGLGFYNSPLHF.

This clone was seen a few times. V and J are TRBV24-1 and TRBJ2-1, with 7 bases matching TRBD1. The CDR3 length is 16 residues. The germline CDR1 and CDR2 sequences are KGHDR and SFDVKD. The V segment lost 3 bases and the J segment 9 bases; nucleotides outside the gene matches: 13. In nucleotides, the CDR3 is TGTGCCACCAGTGATCGACAGGGAATATTGTACGGTGAGCAGTTCTTC. Its translation: CATSDRQGILYGEQFF.

This chain uses TRBV27 with TRBJ2-1, with D perhaps matching TRBD2 (6 bases). CDR3 size: 14 residues. With 6 bases removed from V and 10 bases from J, the gap between germline ends came to 19 bases. Germline assignment: CDR1 MNHEY and CDR2 SMNVEV (reference sequence). CDR3 sequence: CASSPGLAAREQFF. In DNA, the CDR3 is TGTGCCAGCAGCCCGGGACTGGCGGCGAGGGAGCAGTTCTTC.

The chain recombines TRBV5-1 with TRBJ1-5, with D maybe TRBD1 (6 bases). Per germline, CDR1 SGHRS and CDR2 YFSETQ. Trimming left V 4 bases short and J 2 bases short, with 10 bases between. The CDR3 spans 14 residues. CDR3: CASSPDSGNQPQHF. As DNA, the CDR3 is TGCGCCAGCAGCCCGGACAGCGGCAATCAGCCCCAGCATTTT.

This sequence joins TRBV7-2 and TRBJ2-3; 7 positions agree with TRBD2. Germline-derived CDR1 and CDR2 are SGHTA and FQGNSA. Germline trimming cut 2 bases from V and 7 bases from J; bases unmatched to any gene: 15. This CDR3 spans 17 amino acids. The CDR3 sequence: CASSLSMTSPALNTQYF. As DNA, the CDR3 is TGTGCCAGCAGCTTATCAATGACTAGCCCTGCACTTAATACGCAGTATTTT. The full variable domain, completed using reference TRBV7-2 and TRBJ2-3, is GAGVSQSPSNKVTEKGKDVELRCDPISGHTALYWYRQSLGQGLEFLIYFQGNSAPDKSGLPSDRFSAERTGGSVSTLTIQRTQQEDSAVYLCASSLSMTSPALNTQYFGPGTRLTVL.

The chain employs TRBV9 and TRBJ2-5, with 11 nucleotides matching TRBD2. Germline V gene lookup returns CDR1 SGDLS and CDR2 YYNGEE. V was pared by 3 bases and J by 2 bases, with 3 bases of the junction left unmatched. The CDR3 has 15 amino acids. This CDR3 is CASSGLAGLQETQYF. The CDR3 coding sequence is TGTGCCAGCAGCGGACTAGCGGGATTACAAGAGACCCAGTACTTC.

The chain is built from TRBV7-6 and TRBJ2-1; a weak D match, TRBD2 (5 bases). The CDR3 has 14 residues. The V end lost 6 bases, the J end lost 5 bases, and 14 bases lay between the germline ends. From germline, CDR1 is SGHVS and CDR2 FNYEAQ. The CDR3 protein is CASSRFRRDNEQFF. The CDR3 region has the DNA TGTGCCAGCAGTAGGTTCAGGCGGGACAATGAGCAGTTCTTC.

The chain links TRBV9 to TRBJ2-7, with 12 bases identical to TRBD2. CDR1 and CDR2 from the germline V gene are SGDLS and YYNGEE. This CDR3 is 14 amino acids long. J gave up 6 bases and V 4 bases, and 5 bases lay outside the gene matches. DNA for the CDR3: TGTGCCAGCAGCCCGACTAGCGGGAGCCCCGAGCAGTACTTC. As protein: CASSPTSGSPEQYF.

The chain uses TRBV6-6 and TRBJ1-2, with 9 bases fitting TRBD1. Germline CDR1 reads MNHNY; CDR2 reads SVGAGI (reference sequence). Unmatched junction bases numbered 4, after V lost 7 bases and J lost 4 bases. This CDR3 region has 13 residues. CDR3 protein: CASIKDRGYGYTF. CDR3 DNA: TGTGCCAGCATAAAGGACAGGGGCTATGGCTACACCTTC.

The genes are TRBV4-2 and TRBJ2-7, with D possibly TRBD2 on 6 matching bases. The CDR3 is made up of 17 amino acids. The germline gives CDR1 LGHNA, CDR2 YNFKEQ. V was clipped by 1 base and J by 3 bases, with 19 bases between them. CDR3 coding DNA: TGTGCCAGCAGCCAAGGCGCGGGGCCCGGAGGGGACTACGAGCAGTACTTC. Amino acids: CASSQGAGPGGDYEQYF.

The chain joins TRBV30 to TRBJ1-2; maybe TRBD1 (5 bases). Germline V gene data show CDR1 as GTSNPN and CDR2 as SVGIG (reference sequence). Trimming took off 4 bases at V and 4 bases at J, with 13 bases between the two ends. The CDR3 extends over 13 amino acids. The CDR3 spells CAWTQGLIYGYTF. In DNA, the CDR3 is TGTGCCTGGACCCAGGGACTTATCTATGGCTACACCTTC.